Described below is a single TCR beta chain sequence and its context. Original processing notes: Amplification of reference gene primers was used by the study to estimate nucleated cell counts. Profiling relied on immunoSEQ multiplex PCR, and the TCRdb table lists in-frame clones only, not all of them. V, J and clone size reflect that table, while D and trimming were determined from the DNA. The data hold tens of thousands of clones, with 78% observed a single time. The CDR3 sequence is 14 residues long. Per the germline V gene, CDR1 is LGHDT and CDR2 is YNNKEL (reference sequence). The V gene end was trimmed by 1 base and the J gene end by 5 bases; junction bases not matched to a gene: 2. The data belong to a study of blood T cell repertoires in COVID-19. Across the whole study: Italy, Spain and the United States were the sources of the convalescent and acute COVID-19 samples. The cDNA or gDNA used as material had been derived from T cells, B-cell-depleted T cells, or PBMCs.

The sample was peripheral blood. The chain combines TRBV3-1 (or the pseudogene TRBV3-2) with TRBJ1-1, with 9 nucleotides matching TRBD1. This TCR came from a man between 60 and 75 years old with acute or convalescent COVID-19. The CDR3 DNA reads as TGTGCCAGCAGCCAAGGGGACAGGGAGACTGAAGCTTTCTTT. It encodes CASSQGDRETEAFF.